Following are 19 T cell receptor beta chains from one sample sequenced in a study of cytomegalovirus exposure and HLA in healthy donors. Researchers ran the PCR with 60 Vbeta and 13 Jbeta primers. The protocol was immunoSEQ multiplex PCR, while the TCRdb copy is restricted to in-frame clones and leaves out a portion. The sample lists around 120,000 clones; approximately 75% were seen once. Sequenced: PBMCs. These receptors were collected from a man in his fifties or sixties in good health and CMV-seropositive.

V usage is TRBV2 and J usage is TRBJ1-5, with D perhaps matching TRBD1 (5 bases). V dropped 7 bases and J dropped 6 bases, with 16 bases sitting between them. The V gene's germline CDR1 is SNHLY and CDR2 FYNNEI. The CDR3 spans 14 residues. DNA of the CDR3: TGTGCCAGCACAGCGGAGGGGATGGGTCAGCCCCAGCATTTT. This encodes CASTAEGMGQPQHF.

The chain uses TRBV30 and TRBJ2-1; TRBD2 matches at 9 bases. The junction had 6 bases not matched to a gene; V was cut back by 3 bases and J by 3 bases. This CDR3 comprises 15 residues. Germline values: CDR1 GTSNPN, CDR2 SVGIG (reference sequence). This chain's CDR3 is CAWRKVAGDYNEQFF. CDR3 nucleotide sequence: TGTGCCTGGAGGAAAGTAGCGGGGGACTACAATGAGCAGTTCTTC.

Details on this clone: This sample includes further DNA sequences coding for the same CDR3. This rearrangement joins TRBV5-6 to TRBJ1-6; D gene ambiguous. Trimming took off 0 bases at V and 10 bases at J, with 8 bases between the two ends. The CDR3 is 13 amino acids. CDR1 and CDR2 from the germline V gene are SGHDT and YYEEEE. The CDR3 coding sequence is TGTGCCAGCAGCTTGGGGCGGGTCTCACCCCTCCACTTT. It is translated as CASSLGRVSPLHF.

The sample holds one count of this clone. V gene TRBV6-1 combines with J gene TRBJ2-1; 10 bases fit TRBD2. The ends lost 4 bases at V and 6 bases at J; junction bases unmatched: 6. The V gene's germline CDR1 is MNHNS and CDR2 SASEGT. The CDR3 sequence is 15 residues long. The CDR3 reads CASSVQREGFNEQFF. The CDR3 DNA sequence: TGTGCCAGCAGTGTCCAGCGGGAGGGATTCAATGAGCAGTTCTTC.

V gene TRBV2 combines with J gene TRBJ1-6; 8 bases match TRBD1. J was trimmed by 1 base and V by 6 bases; bases with no gene match: 2. Germline CDR1 is SNHLY and CDR2 is FYNNEI. The CDR3 is 15 amino acids. The CDR3 region has the DNA TGTGCCAGCAGCTGGACAGGGTCCTATAATTCACCCCTCCACTTT. Protein product: CASSWTGSYNSPLHF.

This CDR3 reads CASSVDGANEAFF. The DNA of the CDR3 is TGTGCCAGCAGCGTAGATGGGGCTAATGAAGCTTTCTTT. The rearrangement uses TRBV9 and TRBJ1-1; TRBD1 might be the D (5 bases). Germline V gene lookup returns CDR1 SGDLS and CDR2 YYNGEE. This CDR3 has 13 amino acids. V lost 0 bases and J 7 bases, leaving 10 bases between the germline ends.

About this clone: Additional DNA sequences in this sample encode the identical CDR3. The rearrangement links TRBV9 to TRBJ1-1; unclear D gene. Between the trimmed V and J ends, which lost 0 bases and 0 bases, there was a span of 3 bases. Germline V gives CDR1 SGDLS, CDR2 YYNGEE. This CDR3 spans 13 amino acids. The CDR3 DNA sequence: TGTGCCAGCAGCGTAGCAGTGAACACTGAAGCTTTCTTT. Amino acids: CASSVAVNTEAFF.

The chain couples TRBV9 to TRBJ1-6; the D gene is possibly TRBD1 (6 bases). This CDR3 contains 16 residues. Trimming took 4 bases from V and 0 from J, leaving 11 bases between them. Germline V lookup: CDR1 SGDLS, CDR2 YYNGEE. CDR3: CASSHGQSSYNSPLHF. The CDR3 DNA is TGTGCCAGCAGCCACGGACAGAGCTCCTATAATTCACCCCTCCACTTT.

This sequence joins TRBV21-1 and TRBJ2-5; the D call of TRBD2 is as the table states it, not checked on the DNA. TRBV21-1 is labeled a pseudogene. CDR3 length: 12 residues. Here the CDR3 reads CASSKRLAGYYF. Here the CDR3 DNA reads TGTGCCAGCAGCAAAAGACTAGCGGGCTATTACTTC.

The chain couples TRBV5-4 to TRBJ2-5, with 9 bases that match TRBD1. The CDR3 totals 16 residues. V dropped 0 bases and J dropped 1; count of bases not matched to a gene: 4. Per germline, CDR1 SGHNT and CDR2 YYREEE (reference sequence). For the CDR3, the DNA is TGTGCCAGCAGCTTGGGGGGGACAGGGACCCAAGAGACCCAGTACTTC. Residues: CASSLGGTGTQETQYF.

This clone was counted between two and nine times. The V gene is TRBV19, the J gene TRBJ1-2; 7 bases match TRBD1. CDR1 is LNHDA, CDR2 SQIVND, per germline (reference sequence). V was clipped by 6 bases and J by 3 bases; unmatched bases: 1. The CDR3 extends over 12 amino acids. The CDR3 sequence is CASRTGYYGYTF. As DNA, the CDR3 is TGTGCCAGTAGGACAGGGTACTATGGCTACACCTTC.

The V and J genes are TRBV7-9 and TRBJ2-3; TRBD2 matches at 7 bases. Trimming removed 5 bases from V and 9 bases from J; junction bases left unmatched: 8. This CDR3 is 13 amino acids long. Germline CDR1 SEHNR, CDR2 FQNEAQ (reference sequence). The CDR3 sequence is CASSAAGGDTQYF. Here the CDR3 DNA reads TGTGCCAGCAGCGCAGCTGGGGGGGACACGCAGTATTTT.

In this sample, this clone turned up a few times. The rearrangement links TRBV5-5 to TRBJ1-2; no definite D call. Germline CDR1 SGHKS, CDR2 YYEKEE (reference sequence). The CDR3 is 11 amino acids. Between the trimmed V and J ends, which lost 0 bases and 7 bases, there was a span of 4 bases. CDR3 DNA: TGTGCCAGCAGCTTGGACAGTGGCTACACCTTC. Protein sequence: CASSLDSGYTF.

The V call is TRBV6-6, the J call TRBJ2-7, with 8 bases fitting TRBD1. Trimming took 0 bases from V and 5 from J; bases not matched to a gene: 6. The CDR3 is made up of 15 amino acids. Germline CDR1 and CDR2: MNHNY and SVGAGI (reference sequence). CDR3 residues: CASSYSGQGADEQYF. In DNA, the CDR3 is TGTGCCAGCAGTTACTCCGGACAGGGAGCCGACGAGCAGTACTTC.

This clone was observed a few times. This chain connects TRBV6-1 to TRBJ2-1; no firm D call. CDR3 length equals 12 residues. The V gene's germline CDR1 is MNHNS and CDR2 SASEGT. Trimming shortened V by 7 bases and J by 4 bases, and 8 bases separated the two germline ends. CDR3 residues: CASNLSYNEQFF. For the CDR3, the DNA is TGTGCCAGCAACCTATCTTACAATGAGCAGTTCTTC.

The rearrangement joins TRBV7-2 to TRBJ2-5; 12 positions agree with TRBD2. This CDR3 is 16 amino acids long. Germline CDR1 SGHTA, CDR2 FQGNSA. V shed 3 bases, J shed 1 base, and the junction held 3 bases outside the gene matches. DNA of the CDR3: TGTGCCAGCAGCTTTGGACTAGCGGGATTCCAAGAGACCCAGTACTTC. As protein: CASSFGLAGFQETQYF.

The V gene is TRBV6-5, the J gene TRBJ2-2; 9 nucleotides agree with TRBD2. The germline CDR1 and CDR2 sequences are MNHEY and SVGAGI. This CDR3 has 14 residues. V shed 6 bases, J shed 6 bases, and the junction held 5 bases outside the gene matches. Here the CDR3 DNA reads TGTGCCAGCAGAAGGCGGGGGGGTGCCGGGGAGCTGTTTTTT. It is translated as CASRRRGGAGELFF.

The chain is built from TRBV5-1 and TRBJ2-1; perhaps TRBD2 as D (5 bases). CDR3 size: 16 residues. Trimming took off 1 base at V and 2 bases at J, with 13 bases between the two ends. Germline V gives CDR1 SGHRS, CDR2 YFSETQ. The CDR3 spells CASSLIPGRTYNEQFF. The CDR3 DNA reads TGCGCCAGCAGCTTGATTCCGGGAAGGACCTACAATGAGCAGTTCTTC.

In this sample, this clone turned up a few times. The chain combines TRBV7-8 with TRBJ2-2; D perhaps matches TRBD2 (5 bases). The germline gives CDR1 SGHVS, CDR2 FQNEAQ. The V gene lost 3 bases and the J gene lost 1 base, with 9 bases spanning the gap. The CDR3 extends over 15 amino acids. In nucleotides, the CDR3 is TGTGCCAGCAGCTTGGGAGTGGGGAACACCGGGGAGCTGTTTTTT. Translated: CASSLGVGNTGELFF. Full variable domain (missing parts from reference TRBV7-8 and TRBJ2-2): GAGVSQSPRYKVAKRGQDVALRCDPISGHVSLFWYQQALGQGPEFLTYFQNEAQLDKSGLPSDRFFAERPEGSVSTLKIQRTQQEDSAVYLCASSLGVGNTGELFFGEGSRLTVL.